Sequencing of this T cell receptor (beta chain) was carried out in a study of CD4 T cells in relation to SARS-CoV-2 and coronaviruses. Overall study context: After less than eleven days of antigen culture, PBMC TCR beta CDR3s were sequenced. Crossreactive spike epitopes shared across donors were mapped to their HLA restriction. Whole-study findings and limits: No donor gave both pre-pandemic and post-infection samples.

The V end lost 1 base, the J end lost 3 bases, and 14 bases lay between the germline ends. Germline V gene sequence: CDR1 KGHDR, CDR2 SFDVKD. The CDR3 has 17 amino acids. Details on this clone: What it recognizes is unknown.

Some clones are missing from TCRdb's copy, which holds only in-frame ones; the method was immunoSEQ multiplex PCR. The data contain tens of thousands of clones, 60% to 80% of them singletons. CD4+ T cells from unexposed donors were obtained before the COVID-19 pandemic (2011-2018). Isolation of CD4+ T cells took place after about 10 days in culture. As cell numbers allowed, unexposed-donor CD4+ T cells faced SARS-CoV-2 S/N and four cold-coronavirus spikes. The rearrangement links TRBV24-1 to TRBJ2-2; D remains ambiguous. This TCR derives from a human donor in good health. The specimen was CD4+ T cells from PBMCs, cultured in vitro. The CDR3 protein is CATSDLMADMDTGELFF. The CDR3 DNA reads TGTGCCACCAGTGATTTAATGGCGGATATGGACACCGGGGAGCTGTTTTTT.